This T cell receptor (beta chain) was captured in a study of blood T cell repertoires in COVID-19. Study context: Specimens from acute and convalescent COVID-19 originated in the United States, Italy and Spain. Sources were T cells, B-cell-depleted T cells, or PBMCs; the material itself was cDNA or gDNA.

Study processing details: Estimation of nucleated cell counts was performed using reference gene primer amplification. Sequencing was performed with immunoSEQ multiplex PCR; in TCRdb, only in-frame clones are kept and a portion is missing. That table is the source of V, J and clone size, and D and trimming were worked out from the DNA. The data contain fewer than 65,000 clones, 70% to 80% of them seen just once; the ten biggest clones take up roughly 25%. Per germline, CDR1 MNHEY and CDR2 SMNVEV (reference sequence). With V trimmed by 5 bases and J by 3 bases, 6 bases remained unmatched. The CDR3 is 15 amino acids.

Source material: peripheral blood. The chain combines TRBV27 with TRBJ2-1, with 8 bases aligning to TRBD2. The sequence derives from a man between 65 and 85 years old with acute or convalescent COVID-19. The CDR3 DNA reads as TGTGCCAGCAGTAGAGCGGGAGAAGTCTACAATGAGCAGTTCTTC. This sequence encodes CASSRAGEVYNEQFF.